This T cell receptor beta chain was captured by sequencing in a study of CDR3 diversity in severe acne. TCRdb reprocessed the PCR reads with MiXCR, giving one entry per CDR3 protein. The sample contains over 90,000 distinct CDR3 sequences, 51% of which appear only once. CDR1 is MNHEY, CDR2 SVGAGI, per germline. The CDR3 consists of 14 residues. Unmatched junction bases numbered 3, after V lost 2 bases and J lost 5 bases. The V call is TRBV6-5, the J call TRBJ2-5; TRBD1 aligns across 9 bases. This clonotype was sampled from a male donor with acne. The sequenced sample was blood. This chain's CDR3 is CASSYTGTGETQYF. For the CDR3, the DNA is TGTGCCAGCAGTTACACCGGGACAGGGGAGACCCAGTACTTC.